The TCR beta chain under discussion was sequenced for a study of T cell responses to AZD1222 COVID-19 vaccine. Turning to the study itself: Second doses were pooled across both intervals (about 4 or about 12 weeks). Study findings and constraints: Donors were mostly white British, more females; clonal diversity possibly underestimated. At 160-218 and 743-854, vaccine-associated CD4 TCRs were dominant, and they spanned spike. As reported, nearly half of all spike-specific TCRs target variant regions that are unmutated.

TCRdb's table, derived via immunoSEQ multiplex PCR, lists solely in-frame clones and lacks some. The table has approximately 170,000 clones, approximately 95% seen once. CDR1 is MNHNS, CDR2 SASEGT, per germline. Trimming pared 3 bases from V and 4 bases from J, leaving 6 bases between. CDR3 length equals 12 residues. Points on this clone: Its antigen is as yet unknown.

The V and J genes are TRBV6-1 and TRBJ1-2; D is undetermined. The sequencing here drew on peripheral blood, taken on day 0 of AZD1222 vaccination. The sequence was obtained from an adult in good health. The CDR3 nucleotides are TGTGCCAGCAGTGATGGGTCCTATGGCTACACCTTC. Residues: CASSDGSYGYTF.